Below, 22 T cell receptor beta chains from the same sample are listed, as sequenced in a study of blood T cell repertoires in COVID-19. The repertoire was sequenced with immunoSEQ multiplex PCR; TCRdb's copy has only in-frame clones and lacks some. The sample holds around 70,000 clones; around 86% are singletons and the top ten take roughly 6.5%. The sample consisted of peripheral blood. The receptors come from a man between 45 and 60 years old with active COVID-19.

The chain carries TRBV7-2 and TRBJ2-3; the match to TRBD2 covers 16 bases. The CDR3 is 17 residues long. J was trimmed by 6 bases and V by 4 bases; bases with no gene match: 7. Germline-derived CDR1 and CDR2 are SGHTA and FQGNSA. The CDR3 coding sequence is TGTGCCAGCAGCTCCCCAGGGACTAGCGGGGGGGTTGATACGCAGTATTTT. Protein product: CASSSPGTSGGVDTQYF. The entire variable domain, with the rest obtained from reference TRBV7-2 and TRBJ2-3, is as follows: GAGVSQSPSNKVTEKGKDVELRCDPISGHTALYWYRQSLGQGLEFLIYFQGNSAPDKSGLPSDRFSAERTGGSVSTLTIQRTQQEDSAVYLCASSSPGTSGGVDTQYFGPGTRLTVL.

The rearrangement links TRBV5-1 to TRBJ2-6; D is possibly TRBD2 (6 bases). This CDR3 contains 16 residues. V was pared by 0 bases and J by 3 bases, with 10 bases between. The V gene's germline CDR1 is SGHRS and CDR2 YFSETQ. The CDR3 loop is CASSLAGSLGANVLTF. The CDR3 DNA follows: TGCGCCAGCAGCTTGGCCGGGAGTCTTGGGGCCAACGTCCTGACTTTC.

J is TRBJ2-2 and V is TRBV25-1, with 12 positions matching TRBD1. Germline CDR1 MGHDK, CDR2 SYGVNS. CDR3 size: 17 residues. V was clipped by 3 bases and J by 3 bases; unmatched bases: 5. As DNA, the CDR3 is TGTGCCAGCAGTGAGTGGGGGACAGGGGGCGACACCGGGGAGCTGTTTTTT. Translation: CASSEWGTGGDTGELFF.

The rearrangement links TRBV6-2 or TRBV6-3 to TRBJ2-5; 13 positions match TRBD2. CDR1 and CDR2 (germline): MNHEY, SVGEGT. Trimming at V came to 6 bases and at J to 2 bases, leaving 3 bases not matched to a gene. The CDR3 length is 15 residues. The CDR3 here is CASSKLAGGQETQYF. Written as DNA, the CDR3 is TGTGCCAGCAGCAAACTAGCGGGGGGGCAAGAGACCCAGTACTTC.

The rearrangement links TRBV6-5 to TRBJ2-7; 7 bases are a match to TRBD1. Germline V CDR1 and CDR2: MNHEY, SVGAGI. V lost 5 bases, J lost 1 base, and 5 bases stayed unmatched. This CDR3 has 14 amino acids. The CDR3 is CASSRDRQSYEQYF. In DNA, the CDR3 is TGTGCCAGCAGTAGGGACAGACAATCCTACGAGCAGTACTTC.

This clone was seen just once. The chain employs TRBV15 and TRBJ2-1, with TRBD1 matching 8 bases. CDR1 and CDR2 from the germline V gene are LNHNV and YYDKDF (reference sequence). V shed 3 bases and J 7 bases; nucleotides not matched to a gene: 8. The length of the CDR3 is 15 residues. The CDR3 DNA reads as TGTGCCACCAGCAGCCAGGACAGGGTGGGAAATGAGCAGTTCTTC. This codes for CATSSQDRVGNEQFF.

The chain is built from TRBV30 and TRBJ2-3; possibly TRBD2 for D (6 bases). The CDR3 runs 15 residues. Trimming removed 3 bases from V and 1 base from J, with 14 bases in between. CDR1 and CDR2 (germline): GTSNPN, SVGIG (reference sequence). The CDR3, as DNA: TGTGCCTGGAGCGCCCGGGACTTACGCACAGATACGCAGTATTTT. It codes for CAWSARDLRTDTQYF.

V is TRBV7-3 and J is TRBJ2-7, with 7 bases fitting TRBD1. Per germline, CDR1 SGHTA and CDR2 FQGTGA. The trim removed 5 bases at V and 2 bases at J, leaving 6 bases unmatched. The CDR3 is made up of 14 amino acids. As DNA, the CDR3 is TGTGCCAGCAGCCTTGACAGGGCCCCCTACGAGCAGTACTTC. Translating gives CASSLDRAPYEQYF.

The rearrangement uses TRBV18 and TRBJ2-7; tentatively, D is TRBD1 (6 bases). V was shortened by 4 bases and J by 3 bases, with 13 bases between the two germline ends. Looked up from germline, CDR1 is KGHSH and CDR2 is LQKENI. The CDR3 extends over 14 amino acids. CDR3: CASSRDNFHYEQYF. CDR3 sequence (DNA): TGTGCCAGCTCACGGGACAACTTCCACTACGAGCAGTACTTC.

This chain uses TRBV7-2 with TRBJ1-2; 10 nucleotides line up with TRBD1. Germline CDR1 is SGHTA and CDR2 is FQGNSA. The CDR3 contains 16 residues. Trimming cost V 2 bases and J 8 bases; bases outside gene matches: 11. CDR3 loop: CASSLKRTGGTHGYTF. The CDR3 nucleotides are TGTGCCAGCAGCTTAAAGAGGACAGGGGGGACGCACGGCTACACCTTC.

The rearrangement links TRBV6-8 to TRBJ1-5, with 8 positions matching TRBD1. J was trimmed by 1 base and V by 2 bases; bases with no gene match: 4. CDR3 length: 16 residues. CDR1 and CDR2 from the germline V gene are MNHGY and SAAAGT. The CDR3 coding sequence is TGTGCCAGCAGTTACACGGACAGGGCCAGCAATCAGCCCCAGCATTTT. Its protein product is CASSYTDRASNQPQHF.

The chain links TRBV9 to TRBJ1-2, with 9 bases lining up with TRBD1. Trimming cost V 3 bases and J 2 bases; bases outside gene matches: 5. CDR3 length equals 15 residues. The germline V gene has CDR1 SGDLS and CDR2 YYNGEE. CDR3 sequence (DNA): TGTGCCAGCAGCGCTTGGGACAGGGTAAACTATGGCTACACCTTC. It codes for CASSAWDRVNYGYTF.

V gene TRBV21-1 combines with J gene TRBJ1-5; TRBD1, as called in the table, went unchecked against the DNA. TRBV21-1 is an annotated pseudogene. The CDR3 contains 19 residues. CDR3 in DNA: TGTGCCAGCAGCAAACTCGGGGACGGGGACAGGGAATGCAATCAGCCCCAGCATTTT. Translating it yields CASSKLGDGDRECNQPQHF.

The genes are TRBV3-1 (or the pseudogene TRBV3-2) and TRBJ2-1; possible D gene TRBD1, 6 bases. V shed 3 bases and J shed 1 base, with 13 bases lying between them. Per germline, CDR1 LGHDT and CDR2 YNNKEL (reference sequence). CDR3 length: 16 amino acids. The CDR3 sequence: CASSQVQGLSYNEQFF. DNA for the CDR3: TGTGCCAGCAGCCAGGTGCAGGGGCTGTCCTACAATGAGCAGTTCTTC.

The V gene is TRBV30, the J gene TRBJ2-3; 7 nucleotides line up with TRBD2. The CDR3 sequence is 12 residues long. The germline gives CDR1 GTSNPN, CDR2 SVGIG (reference sequence). Trimming took 5 bases from V and 11 from J; bases not matched to a gene: 10. Written as DNA, the CDR3 is TGTGCCTGGGGTAGTCCGGGGGGTAGGCAGTATTTT. Translation gives CAWGSPGGRQYF.

The rearrangement links TRBV24-1 to TRBJ2-2; 7 nucleotides match TRBD1. Losses at the gene ends were 4 bases for V and 1 base for J; bases not matched to a gene: 5. CDR3 length equals 16 residues. The germline V gene encodes CDR1 KGHDR and CDR2 SFDVKD. CDR3 region: CATSDPRTGNTGELFF. The CDR3 nucleotides read TGTGCCACCAGTGACCCTAGGACAGGGAACACCGGGGAGCTGTTTTTT.

This clone has only a few counts. The chain recombines TRBV4-1 with TRBJ2-1; 12 bases line up with TRBD2. The V and J ends lost 1 base and 0 bases, in that order; junction bases with no gene match: 10. In germline, CDR1 is MGHRA, CDR2 YSYEKL. The CDR3 sequence is 20 residues long. Written as DNA, the CDR3 is TGCGCCAGCAGCCAAGGACGACTAGCGGGAGCCGGGAGCTCCTACAATGAGCAGTTCTTC. Protein: CASSQGRLAGAGSSYNEQFF.

The chain is built from TRBV5-1 and TRBJ2-1; 8 nucleotides agree with TRBD1. Trimming removed 4 bases from V and 9 bases from J; junction bases left unmatched: 6. In germline, CDR1 is SGHRS, CDR2 YFSETQ. This CDR3 region has 13 residues. The CDR3 DNA reads TGCGCCAGCAGCAAGGACAGGGCCTCTGAGCAGTTCTTC. Protein product: CASSKDRASEQFF.

This chain joins TRBV5-1 and TRBJ1-1; D gene uncertain. The ends were cut back, 2 bases at V and 2 bases at J, with 10 bases in the middle. The CDR3 consists of 14 residues. Germline values: CDR1 SGHRS, CDR2 YFSETQ. For the CDR3, the DNA is TGCGCCAGCAGCTTTGGAGGGATTAACACTGAAGCTTTCTTT. It translates to CASSFGGINTEAFF.

V and J are TRBV6-5 and TRBJ2-5; 10 bases line up with TRBD1. The CDR3 is 15 residues long. V lost 10 bases and J lost 7; bases outside the gene matches: 15. CDR1 and CDR2 (germline): MNHEY, SVGAGI. This chain's CDR3 is CANFPGQGLWGTQYF. The CDR3 bases are TGTGCCAATTTCCCGGGACAGGGGCTTTGGGGGACCCAGTACTTC.

This clone appeared a few times. CDR3 region: CASRTSINTGELFF. The CDR3 coding sequence is TGTGCCAGCAGAACTTCCATTAACACCGGGGAGCTGTTTTTT. The chain uses TRBV7-9 and TRBJ2-2; D gene ambiguous. The CDR3 is 14 amino acids. The V gene's germline CDR1 is SEHNR and CDR2 FQNEAQ (reference sequence). The V gene lost 6 bases and the J gene lost 2 bases, with 10 bases spanning the gap. The full variable domain, rest sourced from reference TRBV7-9 and TRBJ2-2, is DTGVSQNPRHKITKRGQNVTFRCDPISEHNRLYWYRQTLGQGPEFLTYFQNEAQLEKSRLLSDRFSAERPKGSFSTLEIQRTEQGDSAMYLCASRTSINTGELFFGEGSRLTVL.

This clone was counted once. The chain couples TRBV18 to TRBJ1-1, with D perhaps matching TRBD1 (6 bases). From germline, CDR1 is KGHSH and CDR2 LQKENI. V shed 0 bases and J shed 11 bases, with 10 bases lying between them. The CDR3 runs 12 residues. DNA for the CDR3: TGTGCCAGCTCACCACCAGACAGGAGGGCTTTCTTT. Its translation: CASSPPDRRAFF.